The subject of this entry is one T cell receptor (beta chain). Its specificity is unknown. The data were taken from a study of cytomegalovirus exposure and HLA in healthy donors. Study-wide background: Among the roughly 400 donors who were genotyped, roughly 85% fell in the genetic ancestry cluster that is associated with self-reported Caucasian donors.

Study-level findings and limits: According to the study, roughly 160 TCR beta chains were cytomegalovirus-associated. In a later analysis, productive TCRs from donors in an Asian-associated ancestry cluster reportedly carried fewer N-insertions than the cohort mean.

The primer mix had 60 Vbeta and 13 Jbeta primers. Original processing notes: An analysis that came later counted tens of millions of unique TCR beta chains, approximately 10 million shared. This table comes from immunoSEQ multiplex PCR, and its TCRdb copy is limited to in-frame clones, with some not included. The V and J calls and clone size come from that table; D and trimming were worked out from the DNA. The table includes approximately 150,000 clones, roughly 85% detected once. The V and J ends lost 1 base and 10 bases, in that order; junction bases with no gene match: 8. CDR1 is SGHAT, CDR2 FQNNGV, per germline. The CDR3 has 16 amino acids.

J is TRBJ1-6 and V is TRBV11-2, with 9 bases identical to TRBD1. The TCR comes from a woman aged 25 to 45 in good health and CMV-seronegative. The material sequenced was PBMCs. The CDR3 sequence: CASSLVGTGKGSPLHF. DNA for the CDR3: TGTGCCAGCAGCTTAGTAGGGACAGGGAAAGGGTCACCCCTCCACTTT.